Listed below are T cell receptor beta chains from one sample, sequenced in a study of cytomegalovirus exposure and HLA in healthy donors. The repertoire was sequenced with immunoSEQ multiplex PCR; TCRdb's copy has only in-frame clones and lacks some. The data include 100,000 to 150,000 clones; the top ten clones carry roughly 1.7%. The sample consisted of PBMCs. The receptors were gathered from a man aged 18 to 35 in good health and CMV-seronegative. Both conserved end residues are part of each CDR3. D genes are given only for firm matches.

V	length	J	D	DNA	CDR3
TRBV28	16	TRBJ2-7	TRBD1	TGTGCCAGCAGCCCCCCCAGGGGGCGCGTGGGCTACGAGCAGTACTTC	CASSPPRGRVGYEQYF
TRBV19	16	TRBJ1-5	NA	TGTGCCAGTAGCGTTATTCGGACAGCTTACAATCAGCCCCAGCATTTT	CASSVIRTAYNQPQHF
TRBV4-2	19	TRBJ2-2	NA	TGTGCCAGCAGCCAACATGGCAGAGGGACTTTAGACGGTACCGGGGAGCTGTTTTTT	CASSQHGRGTLDGTGELFF
TRBV4-1	17	TRBJ1-2	TRBD1	TGCGCCAGCAGCCAAGATCGGGCAGGGGGCTTTAACTATGGCTACACCTTC	CASSQDRAGGFNYGYTF
TRBV11-2	15	TRBJ2-7	NA	TGTGCCAGCAGCTTAGATGGTGGCAGAGGCTACGAGCAGTACTTC	CASSLDGGRGYEQYF
TRBV2	13	TRBJ2-2	NA	TGTGCCAGCAGCCTACAGGGACCCGGGGAGCTGTTTTTT	CASSLQGPGELFF
TRBV30	16	TRBJ1-2	NA	TGTGCCTGGAGTCCGGGTGGACTCAAGGTGGACTATGGCTACACCTTC	CAWSPGGLKVDYGYTF
TRBV7-9	12	TRBJ1-1	NA	TGTGCCAGCAGCTGGGAGCACACTGAAGCTTTCTTT	CASSWEHTEAFF
TRBV27	16	TRBJ2-3	TRBD2	TGTGCCAGCACCCAATGGGAGCGGGGGAGAACAGATACGCAGTATTTT	CASTQWERGRTDTQYF
TRBV10-3	14	TRBJ2-7	NA	TGTGCCATCTCTATGACTTTGGAGGATTACGAGCAGTACTTC	CAISMTLEDYEQYF
TRBV5-1	14	TRBJ2-7	NA	TGCGCCAGCAGCTTGGCCGTCGTCCCCTACGAGCAGTACTTC	CASSLAVVPYEQYF
TRBV5-1	12	TRBJ2-3	NA	TGCGCCAGCAGCTTTATTAGAGATACGCAGTATTTT	CASSFIRDTQYF
TRBV30	14	TRBJ1-5	NA	TGTGCCTGGAGTCCCCAGGGTTTTTTTCAGCCCCAGCATTTT	CAWSPQGFFQPQHF
TRBV11-2	14	TRBJ1-6	TRBD1	TGTGCCAGCAGCTTAGACACAGGGGGTTCACCCCTCCACTTT	CASSLDTGGSPLHF
TRBV5-4	16	TRBJ1-1	NA	TGTGCCAGCAGCTTGGACGGTGATGTATTGAACACTGAAGCTTTCTTT	CASSLDGDVLNTEAFF
TRBV18	15	TRBJ1-1	NA	TGTGCCAGCTCACCTCAGAAGAGACATCTCACTGAAGCTTTCTTT	CASSPQKRHLTEAFF
TRBV7-2	14	TRBJ2-7	TRBD2	TGTGCCAGCAGCTTCACTAGCGGGGGCCACGAGCAGTACTTC	CASSFTSGGHEQYF
TRBV27	13	TRBJ2-1	NA	TGTGCCAGCAGTTTAGGTGGTAGCAATGAGCAGTTCTTC	CASSLGGSNEQFF
TRBV2	17	TRBJ1-1	NA	TGTGCCAGCAGTGAAACGAGGGCCCTTTCCATGAACACTGAAGCTTTCTTT	CASSETRALSMNTEAFF
TRBV11-2	18	TRBJ2-1	TRBD2	TGTGCCAGCAGTGGACTAGCGGGAGGGCCAAACACCTACAATGAGCAGTTCTTC	CASSGLAGGPNTYNEQFF
TRBV18	19	TRBJ1-1	TRBD1	TGTGCCAGCTCACCACCGAGGCGAGGGGGCGACCAAACTGACACTGAAGCTTTCTTT	CASSPPRRGGDQTDTEAFF
TRBV28	15	TRBJ2-7	TRBD2	TGTGCCAGCAGTTTAACTGAGCGGGGGGTTAACGAGCAGTACTTC	CASSLTERGVNEQYF
TRBV19	15	TRBJ2-2	NA	TGTGCCAGTAGTATATCTCAGATTTCCACCGGGGAGCTGTTTTTT	CASSISQISTGELFF
TRBV28	14	TRBJ1-1	NA	TGTGCCAGCAGTCTATCCCCGTGGAACACTGAAGCTTTCTTT	CASSLSPWNTEAFF